These T cell receptor beta chains were read from a single sample in a study of OX40 agonist ivuxolimab in advanced cancers. Profiling relied on immunoSEQ multiplex PCR, and the TCRdb table lists in-frame clones only, not all of them. This sample carries fewer than 75,000 clones, approximately 90% of them seen once, and the ten largest clones take more than 2.5%. The sample was CD4+ or CD8+ T cells sorted from blood, taken in a trial of the OX40 agonist ivuxolimab. These receptors were taken from an adult with an advanced solid tumor such as melanoma, head and neck, liver or kidney cancer. Both conserved end residues are part of each CDR3. A D gene is named only where the DNA matches it firmly. Clone size is not always given. Where it is, it says once, few, many or a class for expanded clones.

d_gene: -; v_gene: TRBV20-1; j_gene: TRBJ1-1; abundance: -; CDR3nt: TGCAGTGGGTGGAGGAGCACTGAAGCTTTCTTT; CDR3aa: CSGWRSTEAFF
d_gene: -; v_gene: TRBV11-2; j_gene: TRBJ2-2; abundance: -; CDR3nt: TGTGCCAGCAGACCCGGGACTGTGAACACCGGGGAGCTGTTTTTT; CDR3aa: CASRPGTVNTGELFF
d_gene: -; v_gene: TRBV16; j_gene: TRBJ2-3; abundance: -; CDR3nt: TGTGCCAGCAGCCAATCCGCCATCGGGGGCGGCACAGATACGCAGTATTTT; CDR3aa: CASSQSAIGGGTDTQYF
d_gene: -; v_gene: TRBV20-1; j_gene: TRBJ2-3; abundance: -; CDR3nt: TGCAGTGCAGAGGTAGGAACGCAGTATTTT; CDR3aa: CSAEVGTQYF
d_gene: -; v_gene: TRBV30; j_gene: TRBJ2-1; abundance: -; CDR3nt: TGTGCCTGGCGGTCCTACAATGAGCAGTTCTTC; CDR3aa: CAWRSYNEQFF
d_gene: -; v_gene: TRBV27; j_gene: TRBJ1-6; abundance: -; CDR3nt: TGTGCCAGCACCCGCTTGGCCCTTAATTCACCCCTCCACTTT; CDR3aa: CASTRLALNSPLHF
d_gene: TRBD2; v_gene: TRBV7-6; j_gene: TRBJ2-1; abundance: -; CDR3nt: TGTGCCAGCAGCTTGGATCGGACTAGAGAGCAGTTCTTC; CDR3aa: CASSLDRTREQFF
d_gene: -; v_gene: TRBV6-1; j_gene: TRBJ1-1; abundance: -; CDR3nt: TGTGCCAGCAGTGAAGCGCTCTATGGGGTCCACAGAACCCCTGAAGCTTTCTTT; CDR3aa: CASSEALYGVHRTPEAFF
d_gene: -; v_gene: TRBV15; j_gene: TRBJ2-4; abundance: -; CDR3nt: TGTGCCACCAGCAGAGATATAGGTCTGGCAGGGGATGCCAAAAACATTCAGTACTTC; CDR3aa: CATSRDIGLAGDAKNIQYF
d_gene: TRBD1; v_gene: TRBV30; j_gene: TRBJ1-2; abundance: -; CDR3nt: TGTGCCCGGGACAGGGGTAATGGCTACACCTTC; CDR3aa: CARDRGNGYTF
d_gene: -; v_gene: TRBV30; j_gene: TRBJ1-2; abundance: once; CDR3nt: TGTGCCTGGAGAACACCCCCCAAGACGTCCTACACCTTC; CDR3aa: CAWRTPPKTSYTF
d_gene: -; v_gene: TRBV18; j_gene: TRBJ1-3; abundance: -; CDR3nt: TGTGCCAGCTCGGACACTGCACCGACCTCTGGAAACACCATATATTTT; CDR3aa: CASSDTAPTSGNTIYF
d_gene: -; v_gene: TRBV10-3; j_gene: TRBJ2-7; abundance: -; CDR3nt: TGTGCCATCAGTGAGTCTGCGGGAACCGTCCACGAGCAGTACTTC; CDR3aa: CAISESAGTVHEQYF
d_gene: -; v_gene: TRBV10-2; j_gene: TRBJ1-5; abundance: -; CDR3nt: TGCGCCAGCAGTGAGTCGCATCAGCCCCAGCATTTT; CDR3aa: CASSESHQPQHF
d_gene: TRBD2; v_gene: TRBV5-1; j_gene: TRBJ2-5; abundance: -; CDR3nt: TGCGCCAGCAGCTACGGGACTAGCGGGGCCCAAGAGACCCAGTACTTC; CDR3aa: CASSYGTSGAQETQYF
d_gene: -; v_gene: TRBV19; j_gene: TRBJ2-2; abundance: -; CDR3nt: TGTGCCAGTAGTATGCGGTCCGGCGGGGAGCTGTTTTTT; CDR3aa: CASSMRSGGELFF
d_gene: -; v_gene: TRBV19; j_gene: TRBJ1-5; abundance: -; CDR3nt: TGTGCCAGTAGTATAGATCGTGAATCCCATCAGCCCCAGCATTTT; CDR3aa: CASSIDRESHQPQHF
d_gene: TRBD1; v_gene: TRBV5-4; j_gene: TRBJ1-3; abundance: -; CDR3nt: TGTGCCAGCAGCGCGACAGGGCTTGGCAACACCATATATTTT; CDR3aa: CASSATGLGNTIYF
d_gene: TRBD1; v_gene: TRBV7-2; j_gene: TRBJ1-5; abundance: once; CDR3nt: TGTGCCAGCAGCTCTGACAGGGTACAGCCCCAGCATTTT; CDR3aa: CASSSDRVQPQHF
d_gene: -; v_gene: TRBV28; j_gene: TRBJ1-5; abundance: few; CDR3nt: TGTGCCAGCAGTACAACCGGTCAGCCCCAGCATTTT; CDR3aa: CASSTTGQPQHF
d_gene: TRBD1; v_gene: TRBV14; j_gene: TRBJ2-7; abundance: -; CDR3nt: TGTGCCAGCAGCCAGACAGGGGCACGCTACGAGCAGTACTTC; CDR3aa: CASSQTGARYEQYF
d_gene: -; v_gene: TRBV20-1; j_gene: TRBJ1-2; abundance: -; CDR3nt: TGCAGTGCTAGACAGGGTGACGGCTACACCTTC; CDR3aa: CSARQGDGYTF
d_gene: -; v_gene: TRBV5-4; j_gene: TRBJ2-5; abundance: once; CDR3nt: TGTGCCAGCAGCTTGGAATATAGGGAGACCCAGTACTTC; CDR3aa: CASSLEYRETQYF
d_gene: -; v_gene: TRBV9; j_gene: TRBJ1-6; abundance: -; CDR3nt: TGTGCCAGCAGCGTACTCGGGCAGGGAAATTCACCCCTCCACTTT; CDR3aa: CASSVLGQGNSPLHF
d_gene: -; v_gene: TRBV5-4; j_gene: TRBJ2-7; abundance: -; CDR3nt: TGTGCCAGCACCGACCGGACGGCAAGCCACGAGCAGTACTTC; CDR3aa: CASTDRTASHEQYF